This paragraph covers one T cell receptor beta chain sequence. This specimen belongs to a study of blood T cell repertoires in COVID-19. On the study more broadly: Sources were T cells, B-cell-depleted T cells, or PBMCs; the material itself was cDNA or gDNA.

J lost 12 bases, V lost 5 bases, and 12 bases had no gene match. The CDR3 has 15 residues. Looked up from germline, CDR1 is SGHTA and CDR2 is FQGNSA. Original methodology: Using reference gene primer amplification, nucleated cell counts were estimated. Assay: immunoSEQ multiplex PCR; the TCRdb copy retains only in-frame clones and omits some. That table is the source of V, J and clone size, and D and trimming were worked out from the DNA. Of roughly 160,000 clones listed, about 88% are singletons. Sequencing was done on a sample of peripheral blood. This TCR was sampled from a woman aged 45 to 65 with COVID-19, enrolled during active disease. This chain connects TRBV7-2 to TRBJ2-1; 11 bases map to TRBD2. The chain's CDR3 is CASSAGLAALGGQFF. The CDR3 coding sequence is TGTGCCAGCAGCGCGGGACTAGCGGCCCTAGGTGGGCAGTTCTTC.